This TCR beta chain was recorded in a study of CD8 T cells in Susac syndrome (dated by TCRdb to about 2019). A note on the overall study: The study used repertoire sequencing to test whether antigen drove CD8+ T cell activation and differentiation in Susac syndrome. The study compared CD8+ T cell repertoire clonality among about a dozen healthy donors, some 14 Susac syndrome patients and approximately 16 multiple sclerosis patients.

Overall results and qualifications from the work: The TCR sequencing and HLA analysis was acknowledged to have included a relatively small number of individuals.

The CDR3 has 12 amino acids, counting the end cysteine and phenylalanine. Just the 36-base CDR3 DNA is kept, in frame starting at base 1. The trim is 2 bases for V and 13 bases for J, with a gap of 13 bases between the germline ends. Reading the germline V gene gives CDR1 SGDLS and CDR2 YYNGEE. Of note for this clonotype: Its antigen is unknown. Base qualities were left out, and no much larger clone turns up one base away.

RNA was extracted using the RNeasy kit, and roughly 0.45 to 1 ug of the RNA was reverse transcribed with random hexamers. The immunoSEQ multiplex PCR assay, which covers 54 Vbeta and 13 Jbeta segments, was used to amplify TCR beta CDR3 regions. Bias from PCR amplification was corrected by using a synthetic template baseline for primer optimization and for computational correction. The study's own analysis went as follows. Reads were assigned to V, D and J genes according to IMGT and analyzed in immunoSEQ Analyzer, with only productive sequences retained. Clonality was computed as one minus Shannon entropy normalized by log2 of the number of productive unique sequences. For each patient and control, public and private clones were evaluated among the 100 most prevalent clones. A clone was defined as Susac-specific if it was absent from the healthy and MS cohorts, from about 1,100 published viral clones and from other ImmuneACCESS disease sequences. The raw public reads went through TCRdb reprocessing: fastp at Q25, MiXCR clone calling, in-frame beta chains kept. Every entry covers one CDR3 protein and lists the most common genes and DNA from its rows. TCRdb, not the authors, supplied the V and J calls. The sample data list some 450,000 distinct CDR3 sequences, and 75% to 90% of these were observed just once. The top ten constitute about 0.1% of the sample.

Peripheral blood CD8+ and CD4+ T cells from healthy donors, Susac syndrome patients and multiple sclerosis patients were profiled using high-throughput TCR beta sequencing. Treatment-naive patients with stable or active relapsing-remitting disease fulfilling revised McDonald criteria were used as multiple sclerosis controls. Bulk CD8+ and CD4+ T cells were purified by magnetic negative isolation, while CD8+ TEMRA cells were enriched using FACS. Blood was drawn into EDTA tubes, processed within 24 hours, and PBMCs were isolated by density gradient centrifugation. PBMCs intended for TCR sequencing were frozen in liquid nitrogen and were later thawed in a 37 degrees C water bath. The sorted or isolated CD4+, CD8+ and CD8+ TEMRA cells reached a purity of at least 90%.

Here the chain combines TRBV9 and TRBJ2-1, with the D gene not clear enough to name. This TCR was sampled from a human donor with multiple sclerosis. Sequencing was carried out using CD8+ T cells from PBMCs. CDR3 region: CASSVNHRSQFF. The DNA sequence is as follows: TGTGCCAGCAGCGTGAACCATAGATCTCAGTTCTTC.